Shown below are 11 T cell receptor beta chains from a single sample sequenced in a study of monozygotic twins with inflammatory bowel disease. TCRdb re-called the 5' RACE reads and shows each CDR3 protein once, DNA omitted. This sample's clone table lists approximately 390,000 distinct CDR3 sequences. The sequenced material came from blood. These receptor sequences come from a human donor with ulcerative colitis or Crohn's disease, or a healthy co-twin of an affected twin (not recorded which).

The V call is TRBV20-1, the J call TRBJ2-7. The germline V gene has CDR1 DFQATT and CDR2 SNEGSKA (reference sequence). The CDR3 extends over 13 amino acids. The CDR3 loop is CSAHPISSYEQYF.

The gene calls are TRBV29-1 and TRBJ1-2. The CDR3 sequence is 12 residues long. Germline loops: CDR1 SQVTM, CDR2 ANQGSEA. CDR3: CSVARSGYGYTF.

The chain employs TRBV11-2 and TRBJ2-1. CDR3 length equals 11 residues. Germline lookup yields CDR1 SGHAT and CDR2 FQNNGV. CDR3 region: CASSFKELEFF.

The chain has TRBV4-2 and TRBJ2-1; TCRdb's assignment of TRBD2 cannot be checked, as there is no DNA. Germline V gives CDR1 LGHNA, CDR2 YNFKEQ. This CDR3 contains 14 residues. CDR3 loop: CASRGGHQQNEQFF.

V is TRBV20-1 and J is TRBJ2-6; as DNA is missing, the TRBD1 call by TCRdb cannot be tested. CDR1 and CDR2 (germline): DFQATT, SNEGSKA (reference sequence). The CDR3 covers 15 residues. This chain's CDR3 is CSAIQGNTGANVLTF.

The chain carries TRBV7-9 and TRBJ2-3. Per germline, CDR1 SEHNR and CDR2 FQNEAQ (reference sequence). The CDR3 consists of 15 residues. CDR3 protein: CASSSFTGSTDTQYF.

V gene TRBV27 combines with J gene TRBJ1-5; TCRdb lists TRBD1, though no DNA is available to test this call. The CDR3 is made up of 16 amino acids. The germline gives CDR1 MNHEY, CDR2 SMNVEV (reference sequence). CDR3 region: CASSPTIRTGRQPQHF.

The V gene is TRBV6-4, the J gene TRBJ1-1; TCRdb proposes TRBD1, but this gene call is untestable without DNA. The CDR3 contains 13 residues. Germline V lookup: CDR1 MRHNA, CDR2 SNTAGT. The CDR3 is CASSTGTNTEAFF.

The chain couples TRBV4-1 to TRBJ2-1; TCRdb's D call of TRBD1 is untestable without DNA. Germline values: CDR1 MGHRA, CDR2 YSYEKL. This CDR3 is built from 16 residues. The CDR3 sequence: CASSQPWTVPYNEQFF.

V gene TRBV10-3 combines with J gene TRBJ2-3; TCRdb outputs TRBD2, but without DNA this stays unchecked. Germline CDR1 and CDR2: ENHRY and SYGVKD. This CDR3 has 15 amino acids. The CDR3: CAISEVAGNTDTQYF.

The chain recombines TRBV4-3 with TRBJ2-5; TCRdb's D call of TRBD2 is untestable without DNA. This CDR3 spans 16 amino acids. Germline V gives CDR1 LGHNA, CDR2 YSLEER. This CDR3 is CASSQGGLAGEETQYF.